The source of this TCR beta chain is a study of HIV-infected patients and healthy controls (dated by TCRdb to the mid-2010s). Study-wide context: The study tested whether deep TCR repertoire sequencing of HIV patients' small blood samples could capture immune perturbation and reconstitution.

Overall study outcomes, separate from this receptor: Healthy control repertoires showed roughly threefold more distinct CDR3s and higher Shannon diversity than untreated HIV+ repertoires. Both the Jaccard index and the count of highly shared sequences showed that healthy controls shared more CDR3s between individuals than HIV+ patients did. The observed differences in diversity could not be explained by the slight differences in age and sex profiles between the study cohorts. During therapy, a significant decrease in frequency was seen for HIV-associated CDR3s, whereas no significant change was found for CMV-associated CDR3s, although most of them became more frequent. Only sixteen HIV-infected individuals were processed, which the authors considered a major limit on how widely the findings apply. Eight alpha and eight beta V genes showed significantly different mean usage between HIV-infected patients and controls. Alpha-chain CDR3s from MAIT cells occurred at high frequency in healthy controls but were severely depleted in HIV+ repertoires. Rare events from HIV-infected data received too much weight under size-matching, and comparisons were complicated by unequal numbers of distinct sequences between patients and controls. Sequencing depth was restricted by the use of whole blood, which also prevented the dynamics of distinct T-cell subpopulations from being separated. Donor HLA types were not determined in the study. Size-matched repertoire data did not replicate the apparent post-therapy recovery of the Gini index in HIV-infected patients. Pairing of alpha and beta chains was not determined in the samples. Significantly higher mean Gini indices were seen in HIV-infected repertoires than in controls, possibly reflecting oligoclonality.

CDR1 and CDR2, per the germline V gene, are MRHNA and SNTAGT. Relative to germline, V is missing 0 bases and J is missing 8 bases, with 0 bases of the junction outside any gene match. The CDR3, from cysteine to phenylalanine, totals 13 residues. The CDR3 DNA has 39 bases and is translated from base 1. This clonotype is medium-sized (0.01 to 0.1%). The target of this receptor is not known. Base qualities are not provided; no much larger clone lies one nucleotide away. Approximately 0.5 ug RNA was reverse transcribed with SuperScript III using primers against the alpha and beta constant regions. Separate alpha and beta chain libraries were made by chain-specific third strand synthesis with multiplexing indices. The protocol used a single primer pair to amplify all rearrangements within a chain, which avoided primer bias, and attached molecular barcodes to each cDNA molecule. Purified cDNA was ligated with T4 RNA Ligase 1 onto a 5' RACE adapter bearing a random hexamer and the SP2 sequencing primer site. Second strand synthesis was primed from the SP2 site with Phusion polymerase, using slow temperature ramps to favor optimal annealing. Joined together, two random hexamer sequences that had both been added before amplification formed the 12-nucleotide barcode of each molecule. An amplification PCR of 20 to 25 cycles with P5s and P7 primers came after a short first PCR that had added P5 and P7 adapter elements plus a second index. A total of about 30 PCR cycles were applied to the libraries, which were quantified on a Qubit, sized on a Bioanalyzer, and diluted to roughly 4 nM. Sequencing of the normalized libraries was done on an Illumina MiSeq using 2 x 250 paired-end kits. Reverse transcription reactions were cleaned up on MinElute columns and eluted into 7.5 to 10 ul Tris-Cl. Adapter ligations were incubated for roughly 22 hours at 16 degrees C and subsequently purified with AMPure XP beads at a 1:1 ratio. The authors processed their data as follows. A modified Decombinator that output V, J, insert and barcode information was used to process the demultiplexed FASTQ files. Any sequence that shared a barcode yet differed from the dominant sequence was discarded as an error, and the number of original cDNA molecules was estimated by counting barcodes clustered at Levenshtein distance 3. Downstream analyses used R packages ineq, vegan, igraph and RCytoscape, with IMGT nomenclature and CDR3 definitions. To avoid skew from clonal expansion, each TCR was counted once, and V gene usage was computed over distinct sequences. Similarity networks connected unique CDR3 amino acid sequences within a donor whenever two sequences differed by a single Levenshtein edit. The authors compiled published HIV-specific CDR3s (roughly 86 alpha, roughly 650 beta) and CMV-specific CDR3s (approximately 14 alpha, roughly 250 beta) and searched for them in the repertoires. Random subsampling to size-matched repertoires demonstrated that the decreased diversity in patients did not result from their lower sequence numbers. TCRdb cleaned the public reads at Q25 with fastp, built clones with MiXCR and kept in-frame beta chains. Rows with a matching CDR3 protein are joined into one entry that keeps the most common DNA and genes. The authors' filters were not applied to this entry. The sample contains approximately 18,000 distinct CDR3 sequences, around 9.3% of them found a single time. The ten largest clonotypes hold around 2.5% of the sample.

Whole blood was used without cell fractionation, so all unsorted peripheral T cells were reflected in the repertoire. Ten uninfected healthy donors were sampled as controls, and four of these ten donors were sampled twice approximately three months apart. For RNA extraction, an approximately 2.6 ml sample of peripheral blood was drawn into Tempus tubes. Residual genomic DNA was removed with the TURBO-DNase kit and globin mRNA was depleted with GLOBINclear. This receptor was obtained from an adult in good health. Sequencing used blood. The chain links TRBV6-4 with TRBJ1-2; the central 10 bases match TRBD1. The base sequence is TGTGCCAGCAGTGACTCGACAGGGGGCGGCTACACCTTC. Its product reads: CASSDSTGGGYTF.